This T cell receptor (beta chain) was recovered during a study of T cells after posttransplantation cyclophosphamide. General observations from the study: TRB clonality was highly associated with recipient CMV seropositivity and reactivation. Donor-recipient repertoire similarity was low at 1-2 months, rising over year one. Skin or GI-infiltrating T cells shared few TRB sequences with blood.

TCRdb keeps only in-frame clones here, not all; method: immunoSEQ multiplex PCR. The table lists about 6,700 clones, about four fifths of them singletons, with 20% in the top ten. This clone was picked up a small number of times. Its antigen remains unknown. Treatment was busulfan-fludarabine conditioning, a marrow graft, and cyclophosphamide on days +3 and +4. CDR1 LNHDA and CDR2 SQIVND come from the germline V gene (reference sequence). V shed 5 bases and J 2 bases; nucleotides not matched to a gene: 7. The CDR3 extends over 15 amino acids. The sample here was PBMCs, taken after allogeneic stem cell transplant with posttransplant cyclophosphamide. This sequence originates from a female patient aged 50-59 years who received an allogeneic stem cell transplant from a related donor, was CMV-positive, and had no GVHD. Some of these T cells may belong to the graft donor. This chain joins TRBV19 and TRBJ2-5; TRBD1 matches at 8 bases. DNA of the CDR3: TGTGCCAGTAGTCCCCCCGACAGGGGTCAAGAGACCCAGTACTTC. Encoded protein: CASSPPDRGQETQYF.